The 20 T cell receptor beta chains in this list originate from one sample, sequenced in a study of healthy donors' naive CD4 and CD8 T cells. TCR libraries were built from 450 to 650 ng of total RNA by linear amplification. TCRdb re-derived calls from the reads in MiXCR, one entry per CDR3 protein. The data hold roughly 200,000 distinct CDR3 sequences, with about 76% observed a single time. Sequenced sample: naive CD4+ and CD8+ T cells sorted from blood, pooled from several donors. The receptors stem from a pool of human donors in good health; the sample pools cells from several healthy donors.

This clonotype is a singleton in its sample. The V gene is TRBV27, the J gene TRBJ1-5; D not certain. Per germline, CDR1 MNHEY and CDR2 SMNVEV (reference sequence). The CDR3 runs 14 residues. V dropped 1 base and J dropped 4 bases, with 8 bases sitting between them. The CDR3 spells CASSLLGPNQPQHF. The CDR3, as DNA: TGTGCCAGCAGTTTATTGGGCCCGAATCAGCCCCAGCATTTT.

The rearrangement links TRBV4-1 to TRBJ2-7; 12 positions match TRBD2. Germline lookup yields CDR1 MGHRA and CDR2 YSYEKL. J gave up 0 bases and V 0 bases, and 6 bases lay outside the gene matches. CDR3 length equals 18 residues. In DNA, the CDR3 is TGCGCCAGCAGCCAAGAGGGACTAGCGGGCTCTAGCTCCTACGAGCAGTACTTC. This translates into CASSQEGLAGSSSYEQYF.

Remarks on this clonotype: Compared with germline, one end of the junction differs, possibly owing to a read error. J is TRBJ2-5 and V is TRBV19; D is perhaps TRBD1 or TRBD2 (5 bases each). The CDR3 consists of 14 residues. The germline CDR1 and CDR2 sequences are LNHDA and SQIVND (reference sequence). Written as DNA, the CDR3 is TGTGCCAGTAGTAATTGGGGGAACCAAGAGACCCAGTGCTTC. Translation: CASSNWGNQETQCF.

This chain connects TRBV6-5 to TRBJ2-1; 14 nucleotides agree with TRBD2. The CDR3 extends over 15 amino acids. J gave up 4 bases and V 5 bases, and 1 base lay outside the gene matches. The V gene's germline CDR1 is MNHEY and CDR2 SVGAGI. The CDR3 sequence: CASSRLAGGYNEQFF. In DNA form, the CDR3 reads TGTGCCAGCAGTCGACTAGCGGGAGGGTACAATGAGCAGTTCTTC.

The CDR3 here is CSVVTGQGISNQPQHF. For the CDR3, the DNA is TGCAGCGTCGTGACCGGCCAGGGGATTAGCAATCAGCCCCAGCATTTT. The V gene is TRBV29-1, the J gene TRBJ1-5; D is perhaps TRBD1 (6 bases). Trimming removed 6 bases from V and 0 bases from J, with 18 bases in between. The CDR3 loop spans 16 amino acids. Germline CDR1 SQVTM, CDR2 ANQGSEA.

The CDR3 bases are TGCGCCAGCAGGAACAACAGGGTCCCGAATTCACCCCTCCACTTT. This gives the protein CASRNNRVPNSPLHF. The chain uses TRBV5-1 and TRBJ1-6, with a possible D match to TRBD1 (6 bases). CDR1 is SGHRS, CDR2 YFSETQ, per germline. V shed 5 bases and J shed 7 bases, with 16 bases lying between them. This CDR3 is 15 amino acids long.

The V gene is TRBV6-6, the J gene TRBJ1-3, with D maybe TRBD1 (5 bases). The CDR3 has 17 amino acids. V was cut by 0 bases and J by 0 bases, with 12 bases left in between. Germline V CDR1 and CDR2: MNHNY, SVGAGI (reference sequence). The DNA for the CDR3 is TGTGCCAGCAGTTACTCGAGAAGGGGTAGCTCTGGAAACACCATATATTTT. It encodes CASSYSRRGSSGNTIYF.

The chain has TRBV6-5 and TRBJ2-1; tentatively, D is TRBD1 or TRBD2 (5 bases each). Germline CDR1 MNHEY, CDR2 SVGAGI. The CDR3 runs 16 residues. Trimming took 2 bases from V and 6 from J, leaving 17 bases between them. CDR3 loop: CASSYAYPGTVNEQFF. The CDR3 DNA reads TGTGCCAGCAGTTACGCTTACCCCGGGACGGTCAATGAGCAGTTCTTC.

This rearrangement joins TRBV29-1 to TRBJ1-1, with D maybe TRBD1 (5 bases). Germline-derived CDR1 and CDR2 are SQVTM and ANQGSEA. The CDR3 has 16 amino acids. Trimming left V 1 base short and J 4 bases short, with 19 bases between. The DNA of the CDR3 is TGCAGCGTTGAAGGGCAGGTGGAGGGGTTGGGCACTGAAGCTTTCTTT. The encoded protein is CSVEGQVEGLGTEAFF.

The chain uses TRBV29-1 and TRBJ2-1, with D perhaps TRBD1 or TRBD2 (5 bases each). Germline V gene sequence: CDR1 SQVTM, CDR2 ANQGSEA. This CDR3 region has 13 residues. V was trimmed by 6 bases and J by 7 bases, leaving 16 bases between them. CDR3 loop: CSVGPSRRNEQFF. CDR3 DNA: TGCAGCGTGGGACCCTCCAGGAGGAATGAGCAGTTCTTC.

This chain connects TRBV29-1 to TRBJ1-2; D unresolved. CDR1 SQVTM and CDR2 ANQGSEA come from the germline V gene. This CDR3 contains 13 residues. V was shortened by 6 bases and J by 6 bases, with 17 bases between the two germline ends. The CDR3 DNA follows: TGCAGCGTCGACGACGAGGCTTTGGATGGCTACACCTTC. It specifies CSVDDEALDGYTF.

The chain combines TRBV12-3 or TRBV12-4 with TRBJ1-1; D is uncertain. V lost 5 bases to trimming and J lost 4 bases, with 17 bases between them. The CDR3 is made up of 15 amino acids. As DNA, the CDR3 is TGTGCCAGCAGTACTAGTCCTTTGATAGGCACTGAAGCTTTCTTT. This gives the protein CASSTSPLIGTEAFF.

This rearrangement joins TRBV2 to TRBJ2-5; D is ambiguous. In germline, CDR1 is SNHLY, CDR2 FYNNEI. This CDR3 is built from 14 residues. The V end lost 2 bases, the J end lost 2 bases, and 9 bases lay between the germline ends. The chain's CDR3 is CASSERWQQETQYF. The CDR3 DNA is TGTGCCAGCAGTGAAAGATGGCAGCAAGAGACCCAGTACTTC. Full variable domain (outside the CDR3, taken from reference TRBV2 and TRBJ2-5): EPEVTQTPSHQVTQMGQEVILRCVPISNHLYFYWYRQILGQKVEFLVSFYNNEISEKSEIFDDQFSVERPDGSNFTLKIRSTKLEDSAMYFCASSERWQQETQYFGPGTRLLVL.

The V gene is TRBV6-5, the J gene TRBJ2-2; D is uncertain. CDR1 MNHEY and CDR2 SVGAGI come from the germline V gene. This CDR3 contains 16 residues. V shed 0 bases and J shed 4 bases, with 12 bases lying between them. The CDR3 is CASSYSTGHVTGELFF. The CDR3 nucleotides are TGTGCCAGCAGTTACTCGACCGGGCACGTCACCGGGGAGCTGTTTTTT.

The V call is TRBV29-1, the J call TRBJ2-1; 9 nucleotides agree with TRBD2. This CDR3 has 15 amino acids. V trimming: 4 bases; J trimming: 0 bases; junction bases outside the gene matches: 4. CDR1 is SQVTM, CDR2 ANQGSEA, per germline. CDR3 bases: TGCAGCGTTGGGACTAGCGAATTCTCCTACAATGAGCAGTTCTTC. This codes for CSVGTSEFSYNEQFF.

CDR3 coding DNA: TGTGCCAGCAGCCGCCGGACGGATGGCTACACCTTC. Protein: CASSRRTDGYTF. This chain links TRBV13 with TRBJ1-2; D unclear. V gave up 5 bases and J gave up 6 bases, with 10 bases separating them. The CDR3 has 12 amino acids. CDR1 is PRHDT and CDR2 is FYEKMQ in the germline V gene (reference sequence).

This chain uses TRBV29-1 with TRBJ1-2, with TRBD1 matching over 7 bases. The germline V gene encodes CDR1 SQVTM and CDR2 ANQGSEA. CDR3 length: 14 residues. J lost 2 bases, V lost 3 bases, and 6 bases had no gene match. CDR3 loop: CSVESEGANYGYTF. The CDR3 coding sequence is TGCAGCGTTGAGTCTGAGGGGGCGAACTATGGCTACACCTTC.

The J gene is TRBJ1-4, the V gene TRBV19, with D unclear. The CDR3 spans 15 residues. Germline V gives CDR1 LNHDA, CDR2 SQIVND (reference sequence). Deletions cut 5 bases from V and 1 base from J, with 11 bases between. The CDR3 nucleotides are TGTGCCAGTAGTCAATTTACAAGAACTAATGAAAAACTGTTTTTT. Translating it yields CASSQFTRTNEKLFF.

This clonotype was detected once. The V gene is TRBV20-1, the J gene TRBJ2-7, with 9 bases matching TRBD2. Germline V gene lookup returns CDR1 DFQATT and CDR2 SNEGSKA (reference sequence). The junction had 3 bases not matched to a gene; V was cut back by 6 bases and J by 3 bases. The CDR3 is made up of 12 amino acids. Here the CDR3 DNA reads TGCAGTGCCGGACTAGCGTACTACGAGCAGTACTTC. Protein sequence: CSAGLAYYEQYF.

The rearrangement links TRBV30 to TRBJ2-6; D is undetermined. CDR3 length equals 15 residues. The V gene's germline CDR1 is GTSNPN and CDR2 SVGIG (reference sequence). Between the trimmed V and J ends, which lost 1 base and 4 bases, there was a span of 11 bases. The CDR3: CAWSGPGRGANVLTF. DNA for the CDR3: TGTGCCTGGAGTGGGCCCGGAAGGGGGGCCAACGTCCTGACTTTC.